This T cell receptor beta chain was captured by sequencing in a study of CD8+ T cells in alopecia areata. Whole-study results and caveats: It was less clear whether patients shared TCRs than it was in mice, possibly because of HLA.

Sample treatment: oral pan-JAK inhibitor, 5-10 mg twice daily. Researchers picked out CD4+ and CD8+ T cells from PBMCs by sorting. Following RNA extraction, reverse transcription yielded cDNA that acted as the sequencing template. Here immunoSEQ multiplex PCR was the method, and the copy in TCRdb shows in-frame clones only, minus some. In the table there are 200,000 to 250,000 clones, over 60% of which are singletons. Trimming took off 5 bases at V and 8 bases at J, with 17 bases between the two ends. CDR1 SGHNT and CDR2 YYREEE come from the germline V gene (reference sequence). The CDR3 runs 14 residues. About this clone: Antigen unknown.

The material was CD4+ T cells sorted from blood, obtained between weeks 43 and 45, from a patient treated with tofacitinib. The TCR was taken from a human donor with alopecia areata. The V and J genes are TRBV5-4 and TRBJ2-4, with D tentatively TRBD2 (5 bases). The CDR3 protein is CASRPGIAGDIQYF. CDR3 DNA: TGTGCCAGCAGACCCGGAATAGCCGGGGACATTCAGTACTTC.